Sequencing of this T cell receptor (beta chain) was carried out in a study of spatial heterogeneity in lung cancer. Study-wide results and caveats: Within tumors, counts of expanded alpha and beta TCRs tracked tumor mutation counts.

This clonotype is medium-sized in the sample. Its antigen remains unknown. TCRdb processed the 5' RACE reads anew with MiXCR; each CDR3 protein has one entry. The sample has roughly 4,800 distinct CDR3 sequences; over 7.5% are singletons. Time point in this sample: sample taken at primary tumor resection. The donor population consisted of about 75 patients with untreated, early-stage non-small cell lung cancer. Material for sequencing was whole RNA from tumor, nontumor lung or frozen PBMC, left unsorted. Germline CDR1 KGHSH, CDR2 LQKENI. The junction had 6 bases not matched to a gene; V was cut back by 5 bases and J by 6 bases. The CDR3 contains 13 residues.

The V and J genes are TRBV18 and TRBJ1-1; 7 nucleotides line up with TRBD1. This TCR derives from a male donor with early-stage non-small cell lung cancer. The sequencing here drew on lung tumor tissue, taken at surgery. This chain's CDR3 is CASSSNRGAEAFF. CDR3 in DNA: TGTGCCAGCTCATCTAACAGGGGCGCTGAAGCTTTCTTT.